The clone carrying this T cell receptor beta chain was seen ten or more times. Its antigen is not known. TCRdb passed the RACE reads through MiXCR, listing each CDR3 protein once. The repertoire has some 400,000 distinct CDR3 sequences, approximately 5.1% of them found once; the top ten carry roughly 2.4%. Time point reported: patch test 1, 2 weeks after DPC sensitization. The treatment denotes: therapeutic diphenylcyclopropenone sensitization with weekly scalp DPC. The study drew its donors from alopecia patients who were 18 to 70 years old and suitable for DPC. The study extracted total RNA from unfractionated whole blood. The CDR3 contains 14 residues. Trimming cost V 4 bases and J 3 bases; bases outside gene matches: 6. The data stem from a study of human T cells and chemical hapten exposure. Regarding the study as a whole: Expanded TCRs showed more large CDR3 clusters than pre-sensitization or healthy control sets.

The J gene is TRBJ2-7, the V gene TRBV12-3 or TRBV12-4; 7 bases line up with TRBD1. This clonotype was obtained from a woman aged 50 to 65 with alopecia areata. Some clones in this sample may be carry-over from other donors' samples. The sample consisted of whole blood, taken in connection with sensitization to the hapten diphenylcyclopropenone (DPC). Here the CDR3 reads CASSSTGTVYEQYF. The CDR3 DNA reads as TGTGCCAGCAGTTCAACCGGGACAGTCTACGAGCAGTACTTC.